This T cell receptor beta chain was retrieved from a study of response to subunit inactivated influenza vaccine. The study, taken as a whole, reports: The study's authors posited that every seasonal influenza vaccination enlists few new T cells.

In this sample, this clonotype turned up many times. Its antigen is as yet unknown. The V and J ends lost 1 base and 3 bases, in that order; junction bases with no gene match: 3. Germline values: CDR1 LGHNA, CDR2 YSLEER. The CDR3 runs 14 residues. One entry per CDR3 protein, called by TCRdb with MiXCR from the RT-PCR reads. The sample lists 500,000 to 650,000 distinct CDR3 sequences, roughly 8.2% occurring once. The sequence was collected from a man aged 45-69 years who received an inactivated influenza vaccine. The starting material was PBMCs from blood, obtained 23 months after vaccination. This chain joins TRBV4-3 and TRBJ2-7, with TRBD2 matching over 7 bases. CDR3 residues: CASSQGLAYYEQYF. The CDR3 DNA is TGCGCCAGCAGCCAAGGACTAGCTTACTACGAGCAGTACTTC.